The entry below gives a single TCR beta chain sequence along with its context. What it recognizes is unknown. The sample is drawn from a study of T cells expressing NK-cell markers. It was by 5'RACE template switching with UMIs that TCR beta cDNA was made. TCRdb re-called the 5' RACE reads and catalogs CDR3 proteins one per entry, DNA excluded. Its clone listing holds 200,000 to 300,000 distinct CDR3 sequences. Study conclusions and caveats: Several donors' CD3+CD56-NKG2C+ cells were dominated by the same clonotypes.

The CDR3 covers 15 residues. The chain carries TRBV12-3 or TRBV12-4 and TRBJ1-5; TCRdb designates TRBD1, a call that cannot be tested without DNA. This clonotype was obtained from a man aged 18 to 30 in good health. Sequenced material: blood T cells: a sorted CD56 or NKG2C T cell subset, CD4+ or CD8+ T cells, or bulk PBMC T cells (not recorded which). The CDR3 here is CASTAARTGNQPQHF.